The T cell receptor (beta chain) under discussion was sequenced for a study of T-cell reconstitution after alpha-beta-depleted transplantation in children. Findings of the study overall: The authors attributed T-cell counts and diversity one year after transplant mostly to newly produced T cells.

The CDR3 is 11 residues long. Per the germline V gene, CDR1 is SGHRS and CDR2 is YFSETQ. V lost 4 bases to trimming and J lost 13 bases, with 13 bases between them. About this clonotype itself: Antigen unknown.

Preparation of the TCRbeta library used unique molecular identifiers. MiXCR, applied by TCRdb to the PCR reads, yields one record per CDR3 protein. Among approximately 800,000 distinct CDR3 sequences listed, roughly 15% were seen once. The sequence was obtained from a male patient aged 10-17 years who had a stem cell transplant for acute lymphoblastic leukemia, so the T cells may come from the graft donor. The rearrangement links TRBV5-1 to TRBJ2-3; no clear D. The sample in question was PBMCs, mostly from graft donor cells, obtained 360 days after TCRalphabeta/CD19-depleted stem cell transplant. Written as DNA, the CDR3 is TGCGCCAGCAGCCGTGGTGTTGTCAAGTATTTT. This translates into CASSRGVVKYF.